These 21 T cell receptor beta chains came from one sample sequenced in a study of blood T cell repertoires in COVID-19 (dated by TCRdb to 2018 to 2020). The library was built by means of the immunoSEQ multiplex PCR assay. The source is immuneACCESS, and TCRdb retained only in-frame sequences with V and J called. Part of the clones is not carried over; for the studies checked, unresolved V genes explain less than half of this, and the remainder is unexplained. The sample table holds tens of thousands of clones, of which around nine tenths were seen once. The top ten constitute about 5% of the sample. The source material was peripheral blood. These receptors originate from a man in his sixties with COVID-19, enrolled during active disease.

The chain uses TRBV7-2 and TRBJ2-1; a possible D gene is TRBD2 (5 bases). This CDR3 is 15 amino acids long. Trimming removed 5 bases at V and 0 bases at J, with 11 bases between. From germline, CDR1 is SGHTA and CDR2 FQGNSA. CDR3 protein: CASSPYEGSYNEQFF. In DNA form, the CDR3 reads TGTGCCAGCAGCCCCTACGAGGGCTCCTACAATGAGCAGTTCTTC.

The CDR3, as DNA: TGTGCCAGCTCAACCGCCGGGACAGGGAGATACGAGCAGTACTTC. It specifies CASSTAGTGRYEQYF. The chain joins TRBV18 to TRBJ2-7, with 9 bases lining up with TRBD1. CDR3 length equals 15 residues. Trimming removed 5 bases from V and 4 bases from J; junction bases left unmatched: 9. Looked up from germline, CDR1 is KGHSH and CDR2 is LQKENI.

The chain carries TRBV5-1 and TRBJ1-2; TRBD1 agrees at 10 bases. The CDR3 totals 16 residues. Trimming at V came to 3 bases and at J to 3 bases, leaving 8 bases not matched to a gene. Germline values: CDR1 SGHRS, CDR2 YFSETQ. CDR3: CASSYPPDRGDYGYTF. The CDR3 DNA reads TGCGCCAGCAGCTACCCGCCGGACAGGGGGGACTATGGCTACACCTTC.

The chain carries TRBV28 and TRBJ1-2; 11 positions agree with TRBD1. Germline V gene data show CDR1 as MDHEN and CDR2 as SYDVKM. The CDR3 is 15 amino acids. J lost 5 bases, V lost 6 bases, and 8 bases had no gene match. The CDR3 bases are TGTGCCAGCAGGCCTGGACAGGGGGCATGGTATGGCTACACCTTC. Its translation is CASRPGQGAWYGYTF.

The rearrangement links TRBV6-5 to TRBJ2-3, with 7 positions matching TRBD1. The germline V gene has CDR1 MNHEY and CDR2 SVGAGI. The CDR3 totals 14 residues. V lost 5 bases and J lost 0; bases outside the gene matches: 2. The CDR3 DNA follows: TGTGCCAGCAGTCTACAGGGGAGCACAGATACGCAGTATTTT. Its protein is CASSLQGSTDTQYF.

J is TRBJ2-7 and V is TRBV2; 9 bases fit TRBD2. Germline loops: CDR1 SNHLY, CDR2 FYNNEI. The CDR3 is 15 residues long. V lost 5 bases, J lost 4 bases, and 9 bases stayed unmatched. In nucleotides, the CDR3 is TGTGCCAGCAGTAAGGACAGCGGGGGGTTTTACGAGCAGTACTTC. Translating it yields CASSKDSGGFYEQYF.

The chain carries TRBV12-3 or TRBV12-4 and TRBJ1-2; D remains unclear. The CDR3 length is 12 residues. The V and J ends lost 5 bases and 8 bases respectively, with 12 bases between them. CDR3 sequence: CASSLSLGGYTF. CDR3 nucleotide sequence: TGTGCCAGCAGTCTCTCCCTCGGGGGCTACACCTTC.

The chain recombines TRBV28 with TRBJ2-7; 7 nucleotides align to TRBD1. Germline-derived CDR1 and CDR2 are MDHEN and SYDVKM. The CDR3 loop spans 12 amino acids. V was pared by 8 bases and J by 3 bases, with 4 bases of the junction left unmatched. In nucleotides, the CDR3 is TGTGCCAGCGGGGACAGCTACTACGAGCAGTACTTC. It specifies CASGDSYYEQYF.

CDR3 DNA: TGTGCCAGTAGTATATTCCTACAGGGTGACGCTGAAGCTTTCTTT. Protein product: CASSIFLQGDAEAFF. The chain has TRBV19 and TRBJ1-1; D possibly corresponds to TRBD1 (6 bases). The CDR3 sequence is 15 residues long. V lost 2 bases, J lost 6 bases, and 16 bases lay in between. Looked up from germline, CDR1 is LNHDA and CDR2 is SQIVND (reference sequence).

This sequence joins TRBV4-2 and TRBJ2-7, with D possibly TRBD2 on 7 matching bases. CDR1 is LGHNA and CDR2 is YNFKEQ in the germline V gene. V was pared by 0 bases and J by 2 bases, with 14 bases between. This CDR3 has 16 residues. DNA for the CDR3: TGTGCCAGCAGCCAAGACCCGGGGGGCAGGACCTACGAGCAGTACTTC. Translated, it gives CASSQDPGGRTYEQYF.

The V gene is TRBV29-1, the J gene TRBJ1-1, with D possibly being TRBD1 (5 bases). Germline V lookup: CDR1 SQVTM, CDR2 ANQGSEA. This CDR3 has 13 amino acids. Trimming pared 7 bases from V and 4 bases from J, leaving 16 bases between. The CDR3 here is CSAALGPGTEAFF. CDR3 coding DNA: TGCAGCGCCGCCCTGGGGCCCGGCACTGAAGCTTTCTTT.

The chain couples TRBV5-1 to TRBJ1-1, with 8 positions matching TRBD1. Germline trimming cut 4 bases from V and 7 bases from J; bases unmatched to any gene: 12. CDR3 length: 15 amino acids. The germline V gene has CDR1 SGHRS and CDR2 YFSETQ. The CDR3: CASSTTPDRADEAFF. The CDR3 coding sequence is TGCGCCAGCAGCACAACTCCGGACAGGGCTGATGAAGCTTTCTTT.

This clone was counted ten times or more. This chain joins TRBV10-2 and TRBJ2-7; TRBD2 agrees at 11 bases. The germline gives CDR1 WSHSY, CDR2 SAAADI. Trimming cost V 6 bases and J 5 bases; bases outside gene matches: 6. This CDR3 is built from 14 residues. CDR3 sequence: CASRLSGRANEQYF. In DNA, the CDR3 is TGCGCCAGCAGGCTTAGCGGGAGGGCCAACGAGCAGTACTTC.

Only a few counts were recorded for this clone. The chain combines TRBV7-8 with TRBJ2-1; 7 bases line up with TRBD1. Germline CDR1 and CDR2: SGHVS and FQNEAQ. The CDR3 contains 15 residues. J lost 10 bases, V lost 6 bases, and 15 bases had no gene match. The CDR3 spells CASRSPGQYLGEQFF. Written as DNA, the CDR3 is TGTGCCAGCAGATCCCCGGGACAGTACCTCGGAGAGCAGTTCTTC.

The CDR3 sequence is CAITPIQGQPQHF. CDR3 in DNA: TGTGCCATCACCCCAATACAGGGTCAGCCCCAGCATTTT. This chain links TRBV28 with TRBJ1-5; D may be TRBD1 (6 bases). Trimming took 10 bases from V and 6 from J, leaving 16 bases between them. CDR1 and CDR2 from the germline V gene are MDHEN and SYDVKM. This CDR3 comprises 13 residues.

The V gene is TRBV7-8, the J gene TRBJ1-1; D perhaps matches TRBD1 (6 bases). The ends were cut back, 2 bases at V and 2 bases at J, with 9 bases in the middle. Per germline, CDR1 SGHVS and CDR2 FQNEAQ. The CDR3 spans 14 residues. The CDR3 bases are TGTGCCAGCAGCTTAACGGGGGGCAACACTGAAGCTTTCTTT. It translates to CASSLTGGNTEAFF.

CDR3 in amino acids: CASTPHPDQPQHF. Here the CDR3 DNA reads TGTGCCAGTACTCCCCATCCGGATCAGCCCCAGCATTTT. The chain carries TRBV19 and TRBJ1-5; D gene uncertain. The CDR3 consists of 13 residues. The V end was cut by 7 bases, the J end by 5 bases, with 12 bases between. CDR1 is LNHDA, CDR2 SQIVND, per germline (reference sequence). The variable domain in full, with the rest retrieved from reference TRBV19 and TRBJ1-5, is DGGITQSPKYLFRKEGQNVTLSCEQNLNHDAMYWYRQDPGQGLRLIYYSQIVNDFQKGDIAEGYSVSREKKESFPLTVTSAQKNPTAFYLCASTPHPDQPQHFGDGTRLSIL.

The V and J genes are TRBV5-1 and TRBJ2-3; no reliable D call. Germline CDR1 and CDR2: SGHRS and YFSETQ. Trimming shortened V by 0 bases and J by 0 bases, and 8 bases separated the two germline ends. This CDR3 contains 15 residues. DNA of the CDR3: TGCGCCAGCAGCTTGGAGCTTCCTAGCACAGATACGCAGTATTTT. It is translated as CASSLELPSTDTQYF. The whole variable domain, filled in from reference TRBV5-1 and TRBJ2-3, reads KAGVTQTPRYLIKTRGQQVTLSCSPISGHRSVSWYQQTPGQGLQFLFEYFSETQRNKGNFPGRFSGRQFSNSRSEMNVSTLELGDSALYLCASSLELPSTDTQYFGPGTRLTVL.

V gene TRBV7-2 combines with J gene TRBJ1-2; TRBD1 might be the D (6 bases). V dropped 5 bases and J dropped 6 bases, with 13 bases sitting between them. The CDR3 runs 13 residues. Per germline, CDR1 SGHTA and CDR2 FQGNSA. For the CDR3, the DNA is TGTGCCAGCAGCGCTGTCCGGACAGATGGCTACACCTTC. Its protein product is CASSAVRTDGYTF. The full variable domain, its missing parts supplied by reference TRBV7-2 and TRBJ1-2, is GAGVSQSPSNKVTEKGKDVELRCDPISGHTALYWYRQSLGQGLEFLIYFQGNSAPDKSGLPSDRFSAERTGGSVSTLTIQRTQQEDSAVYLCASSAVRTDGYTFGSGTRLTVV.

The V gene is TRBV5-1, the J gene TRBJ2-7; 9 bases fit TRBD2. CDR3 length equals 15 residues. The germline V gene has CDR1 SGHRS and CDR2 YFSETQ. V was pared by 5 bases and J by 1 base, with 7 bases of the junction left unmatched. The CDR3 DNA sequence: TGCGCCAGCAGGGGTGGGCTAGCGGGATCCTACGAGCAGTACTTC. This encodes CASRGGLAGSYEQYF.

This clone is a singleton in its sample. The genes are TRBV2 and TRBJ1-1; TRBD1 matches at 8 bases. V lost 6 bases and J lost 1; bases outside the gene matches: 4. Per the germline V gene, CDR1 is SNHLY and CDR2 is FYNNEI. This CDR3 spans 14 amino acids. The CDR3 bases are TGTGCCAGCAGCGGACAGGGTAGGAACACTGAAGCTTTCTTT. It translates to CASSGQGRNTEAFF.